This T cell receptor beta chain was sequenced during a study of blood T cell repertoires in COVID-19. Study summary: COVID-19 samples collected from the United States, Italy and Spain covered acute and convalescent phases.

The study drew participants aged roughly 18 to 89 years from under 30 US areas. The CDR3 has 15 residues. V lost 2 bases, J lost 4 bases, and 3 bases stayed unmatched. Germline V gene sequence: CDR1 MGHRA, CDR2 YSYEKL. Original handling: Scientists estimated how many nucleated cells there were by amplifying reference gene primers. The protocol was immunoSEQ multiplex PCR, while the TCRdb copy is restricted to in-frame clones and leaves out a portion. V and J calls and clone size are given by that table; D and trimming were obtained from the DNA. Of about 480,000 clones in the sample, around nine tenths were seen once.

This clonotype was obtained from a woman aged 18-29 years with acute COVID-19. J is TRBJ2-1 and V is TRBV4-1; 9 bases match TRBD2. What was sequenced was PBMCs or T cells enriched from blood (not recorded which). This CDR3 is CASSQRLAVYNEQFF. CDR3 DNA: TGCGCCAGCAGCCAACGACTAGCGGTTTACAATGAGCAGTTCTTC.